This TCR beta chain was sequenced for a study of CD8 T cells in Susac syndrome. Random hexamers were used to reverse transcribe the RNA input (about 0.5 to 1 ug). A multiplex approach, immunoSEQ multiplex PCR, amplified TCR beta CDR3 across 54 Vbeta and 13 Jbeta. Each CDR3 protein gets one entry after TCRdb re-called the immunoSEQ multiplex PCR reads with MiXCR. Of 150,000 to 200,000 distinct CDR3 sequences listed, about 94% are singletons. The CDR3 is 13 amino acids. Per the germline V gene, CDR1 is DFQATT and CDR2 is SNEGSKA (reference sequence). V was clipped by 6 bases and J by 0 bases, with 9 bases between them.

The TCR was taken from a human donor in good health. Sequencing was performed on CD4+ T cells from PBMCs. The chain combines TRBV20-1 with TRBJ1-5, with TRBD1 as a possible D gene (5 bases). This chain's CDR3 is CSAQGPSNQPQHF. The CDR3 region has the DNA TGCAGTGCGCAGGGTCCTAGCAATCAGCCCCAGCATTTT.